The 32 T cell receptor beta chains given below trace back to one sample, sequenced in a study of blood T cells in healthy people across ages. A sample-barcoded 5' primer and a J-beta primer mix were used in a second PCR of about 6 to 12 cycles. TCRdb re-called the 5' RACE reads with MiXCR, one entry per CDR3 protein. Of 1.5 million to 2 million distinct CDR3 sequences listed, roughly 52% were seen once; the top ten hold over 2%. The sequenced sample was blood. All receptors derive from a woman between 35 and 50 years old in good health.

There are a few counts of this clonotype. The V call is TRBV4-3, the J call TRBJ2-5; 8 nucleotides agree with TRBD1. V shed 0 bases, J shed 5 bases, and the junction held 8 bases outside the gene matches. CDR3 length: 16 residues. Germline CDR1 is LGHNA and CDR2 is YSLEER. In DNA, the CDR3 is TGCGCCAGCAGCCAAGATCCCCCAGGGGGCGGTGAGACCCAGTACTTC. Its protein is CASSQDPPGGGETQYF.

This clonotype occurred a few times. The CDR3 reads CASSLEGTENSPLHF. The DNA for the CDR3 is TGTGCCAGCAGCTTAGAGGGGACAGAAAATTCACCCCTCCACTTT. The chain employs TRBV7-2 and TRBJ1-6; 7 bases are a match to TRBD1. Germline V gene sequence: CDR1 SGHTA, CDR2 FQGNSA. With V trimmed by 1 base and J by 7 bases, 4 bases remained unmatched. The CDR3 covers 15 residues.

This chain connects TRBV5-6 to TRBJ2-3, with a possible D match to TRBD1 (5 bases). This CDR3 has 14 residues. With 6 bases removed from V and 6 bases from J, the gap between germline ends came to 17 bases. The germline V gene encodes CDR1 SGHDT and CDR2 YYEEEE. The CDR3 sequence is CASTRPQGPDTQYF. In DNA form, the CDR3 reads TGTGCCAGCACCCGTCCCCAGGGCCCGGATACGCAGTATTTT.

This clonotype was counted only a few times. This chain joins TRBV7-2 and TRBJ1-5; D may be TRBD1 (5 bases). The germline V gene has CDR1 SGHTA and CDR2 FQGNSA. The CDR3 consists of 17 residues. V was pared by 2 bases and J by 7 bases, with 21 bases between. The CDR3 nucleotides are TGTGCCAGCAGCTTAAAAACGGTCAGCCAGGGTGGGCAGCCCCAGCATTTT. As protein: CASSLKTVSQGGQPQHF.

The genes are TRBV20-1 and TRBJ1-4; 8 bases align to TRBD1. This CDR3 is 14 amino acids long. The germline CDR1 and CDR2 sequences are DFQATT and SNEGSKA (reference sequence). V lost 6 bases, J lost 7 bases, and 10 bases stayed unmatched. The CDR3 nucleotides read TGCAGTGCGCCACCCAGGGGGCAGGTTGAAAAACTGTTTTTT. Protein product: CSAPPRGQVEKLFF.

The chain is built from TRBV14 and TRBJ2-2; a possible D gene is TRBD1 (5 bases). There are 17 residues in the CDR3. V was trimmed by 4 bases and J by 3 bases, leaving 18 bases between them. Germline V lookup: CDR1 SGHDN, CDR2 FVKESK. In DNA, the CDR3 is TGTGCCAGCAGCCTCCGAAGGGCAGGGCTATACACCGGGGAGCTGTTTTTT. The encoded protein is CASSLRRAGLYTGELFF.

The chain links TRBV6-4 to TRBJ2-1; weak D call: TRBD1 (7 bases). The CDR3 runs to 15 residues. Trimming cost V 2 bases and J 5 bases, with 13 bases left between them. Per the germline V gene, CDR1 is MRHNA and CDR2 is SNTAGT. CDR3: CASSDPGDRNNEQFF. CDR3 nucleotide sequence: TGTGCCAGCAGTGACCCGGGGGACAGAAACAATGAGCAGTTCTTC.

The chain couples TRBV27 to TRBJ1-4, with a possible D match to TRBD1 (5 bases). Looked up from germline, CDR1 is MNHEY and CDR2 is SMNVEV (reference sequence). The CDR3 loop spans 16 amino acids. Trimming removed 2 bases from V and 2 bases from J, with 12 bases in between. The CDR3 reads CASSLDQEGTNEKLFF. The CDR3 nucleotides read TGTGCCAGCAGTTTAGACCAGGAGGGGACTAATGAAAAACTGTTTTTT.

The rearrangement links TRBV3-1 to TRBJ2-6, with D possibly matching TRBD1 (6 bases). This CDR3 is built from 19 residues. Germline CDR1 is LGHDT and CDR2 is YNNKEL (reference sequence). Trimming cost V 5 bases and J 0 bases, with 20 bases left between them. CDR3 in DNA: TGTGCCAGCAGCGCTGGACAGTCGAGGGGATCCTCTGGGGCCAACGTCCTGACTTTC. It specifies CASSAGQSRGSSGANVLTF.

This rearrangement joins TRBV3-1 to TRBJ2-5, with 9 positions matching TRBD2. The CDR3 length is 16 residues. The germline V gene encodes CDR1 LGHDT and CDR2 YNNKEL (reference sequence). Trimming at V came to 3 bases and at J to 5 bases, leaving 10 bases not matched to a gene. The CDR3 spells CASSHKTSGPQETQYF. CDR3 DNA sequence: TGTGCCAGCAGCCACAAGACTAGCGGCCCCCAGGAGACCCAGTACTTC.

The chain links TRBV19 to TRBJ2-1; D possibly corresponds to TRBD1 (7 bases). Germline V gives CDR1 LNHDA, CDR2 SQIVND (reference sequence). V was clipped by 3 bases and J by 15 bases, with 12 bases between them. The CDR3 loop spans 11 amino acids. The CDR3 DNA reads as TGTGCCAGTAGTATTCCAGGGGGGTGGTTCTTC. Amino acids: CASSIPGGWFF. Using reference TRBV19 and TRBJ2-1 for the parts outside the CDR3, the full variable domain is DGGITQSPKYLFRKEGQNVTLSCEQNLNHDAMYWYRQDPGQGLRLIYYSQIVNDFQKGDIAEGYSVSREKKESFPLTVTSAQKNPTAFYLCASSIPGGWFFGPGTRLTVL.

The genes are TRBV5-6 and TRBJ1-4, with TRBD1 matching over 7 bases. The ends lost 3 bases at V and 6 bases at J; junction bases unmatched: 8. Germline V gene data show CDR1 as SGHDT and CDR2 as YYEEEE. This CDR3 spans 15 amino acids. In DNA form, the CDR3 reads TGTGCCAGCAGCTCAACCAGGGGGATAGATGAAAAACTGTTTTTT. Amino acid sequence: CASSSTRGIDEKLFF. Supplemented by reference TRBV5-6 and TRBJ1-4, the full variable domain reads DAGVTQSPTHLIKTRGQQVTLRCSPKSGHDTVSWYQQALGQGPQFIFQYYEEEERQRGNFPDRFSGHQFPNYSSELNVNALLLGDSALYLCASSSTRGIDEKLFFGSGTQLSVL.

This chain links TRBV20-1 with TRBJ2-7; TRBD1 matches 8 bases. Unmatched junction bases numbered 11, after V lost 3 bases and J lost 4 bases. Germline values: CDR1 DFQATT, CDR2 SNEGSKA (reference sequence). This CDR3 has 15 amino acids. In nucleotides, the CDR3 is TGCAGTGCTAGTTCCCCAGGACAGGGTAATTACGAGCAGTACTTC. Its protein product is CSASSPGQGNYEQYF.

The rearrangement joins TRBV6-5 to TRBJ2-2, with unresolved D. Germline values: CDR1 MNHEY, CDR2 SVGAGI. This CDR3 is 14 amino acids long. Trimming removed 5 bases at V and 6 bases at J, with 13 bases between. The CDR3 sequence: CASSKSPGPGELFF. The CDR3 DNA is TGTGCCAGCAGTAAGAGCCCGGGCCCCGGGGAGCTGTTTTTT.

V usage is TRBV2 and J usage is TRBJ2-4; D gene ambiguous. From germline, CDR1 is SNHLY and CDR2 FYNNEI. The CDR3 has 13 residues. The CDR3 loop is CARARTLQNIQYF. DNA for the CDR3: TGTGCTAGAGCGAGGACCCTACAAAACATTCAGTACTTC.

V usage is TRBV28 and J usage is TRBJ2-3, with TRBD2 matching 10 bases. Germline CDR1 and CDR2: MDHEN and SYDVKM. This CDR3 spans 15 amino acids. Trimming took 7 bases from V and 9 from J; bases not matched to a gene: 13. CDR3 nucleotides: TGTGCCAGCATGGGGGCTAGCGGGGGCGGGGGGACGCAGTATTTT. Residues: CASMGASGGGGTQYF.

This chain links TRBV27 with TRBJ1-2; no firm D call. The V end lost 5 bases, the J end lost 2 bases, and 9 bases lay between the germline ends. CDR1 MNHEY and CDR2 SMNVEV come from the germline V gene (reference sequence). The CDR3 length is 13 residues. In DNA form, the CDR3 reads TGTGCCAGCAGTCATACACAGAACTATGGCTACACCTTC. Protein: CASSHTQNYGYTF.

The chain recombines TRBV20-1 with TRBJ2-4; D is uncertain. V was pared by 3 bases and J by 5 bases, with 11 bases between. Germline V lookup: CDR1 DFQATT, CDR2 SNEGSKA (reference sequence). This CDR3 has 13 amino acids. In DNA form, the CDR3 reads TGCAGTGCTAGTTCTGGTCGGGAAAACATTCAGTACTTC. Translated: CSASSGRENIQYF.

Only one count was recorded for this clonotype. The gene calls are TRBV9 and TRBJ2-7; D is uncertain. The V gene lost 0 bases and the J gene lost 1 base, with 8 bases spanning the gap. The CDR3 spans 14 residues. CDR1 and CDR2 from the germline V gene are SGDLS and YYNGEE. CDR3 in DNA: TGTGCCAGCAGCGTAGGGAGCGAATCCTACGAGCAGTACTTC. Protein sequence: CASSVGSESYEQYF. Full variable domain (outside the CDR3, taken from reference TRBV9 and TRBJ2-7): DSGVTQTPKHLITATGQRVTLRCSPRSGDLSVYWYQQSLDQGLQFLIQYYNGEERAKGNILERFSAQQFPDLHSELNLSSLELGDSALYFCASSVGSESYEQYFGPGTRLTVT.

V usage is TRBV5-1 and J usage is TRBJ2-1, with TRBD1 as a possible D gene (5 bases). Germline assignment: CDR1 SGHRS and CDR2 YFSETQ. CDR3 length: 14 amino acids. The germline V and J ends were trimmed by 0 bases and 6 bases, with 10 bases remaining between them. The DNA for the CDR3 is TGCGCCAGCAGCTTGGGGGCAGGGCTCAATGAGCAGTTCTTC. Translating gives CASSLGAGLNEQFF. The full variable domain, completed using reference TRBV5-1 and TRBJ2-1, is KAGVTQTPRYLIKTRGQQVTLSCSPISGHRSVSWYQQTPGQGLQFLFEYFSETQRNKGNFPGRFSGRQFSNSRSEMNVSTLELGDSALYLCASSLGAGLNEQFFGPGTRLTVL.

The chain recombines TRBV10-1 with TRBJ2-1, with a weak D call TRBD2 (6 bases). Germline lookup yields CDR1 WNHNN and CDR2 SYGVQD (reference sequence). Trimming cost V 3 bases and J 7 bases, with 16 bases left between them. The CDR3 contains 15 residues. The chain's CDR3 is CASSDGGAYDNEQFF. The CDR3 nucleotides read TGCGCCAGCAGTGATGGCGGGGCTTACGATAATGAGCAGTTCTTC.

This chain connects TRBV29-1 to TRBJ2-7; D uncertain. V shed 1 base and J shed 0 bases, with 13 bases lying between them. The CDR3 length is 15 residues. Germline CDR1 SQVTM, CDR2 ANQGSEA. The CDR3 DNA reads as TGCAGCGTTGAAGCCGAGAAGGAGAGCTCCTACGAGCAGTACTTC. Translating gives CSVEAEKESSYEQYF.

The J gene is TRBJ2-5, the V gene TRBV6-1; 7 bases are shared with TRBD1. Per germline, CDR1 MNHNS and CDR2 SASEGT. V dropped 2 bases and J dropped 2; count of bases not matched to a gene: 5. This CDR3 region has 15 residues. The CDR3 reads CASSERKGQQETQYF. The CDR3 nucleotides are TGTGCCAGCAGTGAAAGAAAGGGACAGCAAGAGACCCAGTACTTC.

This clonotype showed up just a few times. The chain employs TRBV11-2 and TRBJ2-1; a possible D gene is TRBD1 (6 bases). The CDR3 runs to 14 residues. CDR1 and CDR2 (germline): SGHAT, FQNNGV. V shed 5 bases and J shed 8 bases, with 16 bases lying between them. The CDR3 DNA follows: TGTGCCAGCAGCCAGACCCCCGGACAGCATGAGCAGTTCTTC. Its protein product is CASSQTPGQHEQFF.

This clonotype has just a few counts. The CDR3 is CASSSTREFRSYEQYF. CDR3 coding DNA: TGTGCCAGCAGTTCCACCCGAGAGTTCCGATCCTACGAGCAGTACTTC. V is TRBV6-2 or TRBV6-3 and J is TRBJ2-7; no definite D call. The CDR3 runs to 16 residues. Germline assignment: CDR1 MNHEY and CDR2 SVGEGT. Trimming pared 4 bases from V and 1 base from J, leaving 17 bases between.

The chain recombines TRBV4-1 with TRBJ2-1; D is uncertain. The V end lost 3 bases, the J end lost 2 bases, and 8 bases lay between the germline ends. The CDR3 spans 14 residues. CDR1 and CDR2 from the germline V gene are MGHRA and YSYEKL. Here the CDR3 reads CASSQDAAYNEQFF. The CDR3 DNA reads TGCGCCAGCAGCCAGGACGCAGCCTACAATGAGCAGTTCTTC.

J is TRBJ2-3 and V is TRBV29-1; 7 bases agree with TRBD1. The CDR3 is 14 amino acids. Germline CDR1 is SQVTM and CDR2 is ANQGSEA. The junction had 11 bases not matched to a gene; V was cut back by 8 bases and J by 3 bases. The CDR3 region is CSLIWDRETDTQYF. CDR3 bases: TGCAGCTTAATCTGGGACAGAGAGACAGATACGCAGTATTTT.

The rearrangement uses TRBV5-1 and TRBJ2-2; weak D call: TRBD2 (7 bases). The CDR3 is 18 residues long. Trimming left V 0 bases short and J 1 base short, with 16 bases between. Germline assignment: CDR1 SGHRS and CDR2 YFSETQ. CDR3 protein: CASSLANRGGENTGELFF. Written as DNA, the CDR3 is TGCGCCAGCAGCTTGGCCAATCGAGGGGGGGAGAACACCGGGGAGCTGTTTTTT.

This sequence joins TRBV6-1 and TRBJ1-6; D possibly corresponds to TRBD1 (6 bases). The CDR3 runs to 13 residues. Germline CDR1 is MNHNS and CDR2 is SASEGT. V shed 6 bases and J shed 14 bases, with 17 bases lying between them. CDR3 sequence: CASSDRLGFALHF. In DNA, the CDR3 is TGTGCCAGCAGCGACAGGTTAGGTTTCGCCCTCCACTTT.

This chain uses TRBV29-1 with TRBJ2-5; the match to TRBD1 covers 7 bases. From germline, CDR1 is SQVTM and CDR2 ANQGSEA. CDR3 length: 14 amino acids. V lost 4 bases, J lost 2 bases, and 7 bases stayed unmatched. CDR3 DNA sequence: TGCAGCGTTGTAGACAGGGTCAGGCAAGAGACCCAGTACTTC. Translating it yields CSVVDRVRQETQYF.

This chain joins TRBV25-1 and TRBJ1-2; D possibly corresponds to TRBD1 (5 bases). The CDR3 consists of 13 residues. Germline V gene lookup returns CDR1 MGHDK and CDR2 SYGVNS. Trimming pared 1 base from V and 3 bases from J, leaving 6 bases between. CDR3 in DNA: TGTGCCAGCAGTGAATCAGGGTACTATGGCTACACCTTC. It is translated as CASSESGYYGYTF.

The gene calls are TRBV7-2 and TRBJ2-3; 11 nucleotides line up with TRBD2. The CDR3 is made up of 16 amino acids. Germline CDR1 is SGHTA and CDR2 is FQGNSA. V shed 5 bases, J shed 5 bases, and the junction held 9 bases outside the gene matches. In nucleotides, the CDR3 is TGTGCCAGCAGCGCTCGTAGCGGGGGGGCCGAAGATACGCAGTATTTT. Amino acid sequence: CASSARSGGAEDTQYF.